The 25 T cell receptor beta chains listed next were all sequenced from one sample in a study of T-cell memory formation after mild COVID-19. A single record per CDR3 protein comes from TCRdb applying MiXCR to the 5' RACE reads. The table has 150,000 to 200,000 distinct CDR3 sequences, 13% to 15% seen once. Sequencing was carried out using PBMCs or a T cell subset sorted from them (not recorded which). The receptor set was obtained from an adult woman who had mild COVID-19 (a few samples of this study predate the infection). Cell type and time point are not known.

The genes are TRBV20-1 and TRBJ2-3; 13 bases are shared with TRBD2. The CDR3 spans 17 residues. Germline V gene data show CDR1 as DFQATT and CDR2 as SNEGSKA (reference sequence). J gave up 0 bases and V 6 bases, and 9 bases lay outside the gene matches. DNA of the CDR3: TGCAGTGCAAAGGGACTAGCGGGAATGTCTAGCACAGATACGCAGTATTTT. As protein: CSAKGLAGMSSTDTQYF.

The chain uses TRBV6-2 or TRBV6-3 and TRBJ2-7, with 10 nucleotides matching TRBD1. J was trimmed by 5 bases and V by 6 bases; bases with no gene match: 7. Per the germline V gene, CDR1 is MNHEY and CDR2 is SVGEGT. CDR3 size: 14 residues. This CDR3 reads CASSSGTGVHEQYF. CDR3 in DNA: TGTGCCAGCAGCTCCGGGACAGGGGTCCACGAGCAGTACTTC.

This clonotype was counted a few times. This rearrangement joins TRBV3-1 to TRBJ1-6; D is unclear. Per germline, CDR1 LGHDT and CDR2 YNNKEL (reference sequence). V was shortened by 0 bases and J by 16 bases, with 10 bases between the two germline ends. The CDR3 sequence is 12 residues long. The CDR3 nucleotides are TGTGCCAGCAGCCAAGAAGGCCGATTACTCCACTTT. Protein sequence: CASSQEGRLLHF.

This clonotype has a handful of counts. The V and J genes are TRBV20-1 and TRBJ2-3, with D possibly TRBD1 on 6 matching bases. The CDR3 spans 13 residues. Trimming pared 2 bases from V and 3 bases from J, leaving 9 bases between. From germline, CDR1 is DFQATT and CDR2 SNEGSKA (reference sequence). The CDR3 DNA reads as TGCAGTGCTAGATGGGGGCTGACAGATACGCAGTATTTT. Translation gives CSARWGLTDTQYF.

In its sample, this clonotype was seen a few times. V and J are TRBV29-1 and TRBJ2-7, with no clear D. This CDR3 has 11 residues. V shed 2 bases and J shed 4 bases, with 6 bases lying between them. Germline values: CDR1 SQVTM, CDR2 ANQGSEA. CDR3 DNA sequence: TGCAGCGTTGAACACGGATACGAGCAGTACTTC. It specifies CSVEHGYEQYF.

This sequence joins TRBV6-6 and TRBJ1-2, with 8 positions matching TRBD1. The germline V gene has CDR1 MNHNY and CDR2 SVGAGI (reference sequence). V shed 4 bases, J shed 4 bases, and the junction held 14 bases outside the gene matches. The CDR3 loop spans 17 amino acids. The chain's CDR3 is CASSSPTGVESSYGYTF. The DNA of the CDR3 is TGTGCCAGCAGTTCTCCGACAGGGGTGGAATCTAGCTATGGCTACACCTTC.

The rearrangement joins TRBV7-3 to TRBJ2-1; D possibly corresponds to TRBD2 (5 bases). The germline V gene encodes CDR1 SGHTA and CDR2 FQGTGA. The CDR3 covers 16 residues. V lost 3 bases, J lost 7 bases, and 19 bases lay in between. The CDR3: CASSLLPPRTGNEQFF. CDR3 DNA sequence: TGTGCCAGCAGCTTGCTGCCGCCACGGACTGGGAATGAGCAGTTCTTC.

This clonotype was picked up a small number of times. The chain uses TRBV29-1 and TRBJ1-2; perhaps TRBD1 as D (5 bases). The V end was cut by 5 bases, the J end by 6 bases, with 10 bases between. CDR3 length equals 11 residues. Germline V lookup: CDR1 SQVTM, CDR2 ANQGSEA. The CDR3 reads CSVFGGNGYTF. CDR3 in DNA: TGCAGCGTTTTCGGGGGGAATGGCTACACCTTC.

The V and J genes are TRBV29-1 and TRBJ1-1; D ambiguous. Deletions cut 1 base from V and 2 bases from J, with 5 bases between. The CDR3 loop spans 12 amino acids. CDR1 and CDR2 from the germline V gene are SQVTM and ANQGSEA. This chain's CDR3 is CSVEGENTEAFF. The CDR3 nucleotides read TGCAGCGTTGAAGGGGAAAACACTGAAGCTTTCTTT.

This chain joins TRBV14 and TRBJ2-1, with D possibly being TRBD1 (6 bases). CDR3 size: 17 residues. Trimming pared 3 bases from V and 1 base from J, leaving 16 bases between. CDR1 SGHDN and CDR2 FVKESK come from the germline V gene. CDR3: CASSHLRGSKSYNEQFF. CDR3 DNA sequence: TGTGCCAGCAGCCACCTTAGGGGGAGTAAATCCTACAATGAGCAGTTCTTC.

This clonotype was recorded a few times. The chain uses TRBV7-2 and TRBJ2-2, with 9 bases lining up with TRBD2. Germline-derived CDR1 and CDR2 are SGHTA and FQGNSA. This CDR3 has 17 residues. Unmatched junction bases numbered 10, after V lost 3 bases and J lost 5 bases. In DNA form, the CDR3 reads TGTGCCAGCAGCTTCCCCTGGGCGGGGGGGCCGACCGGGGAGCTGTTTTTT. It encodes CASSFPWAGGPTGELFF.

This clonotype was observed a handful of times. This rearrangement joins TRBV7-3 to TRBJ2-3, with TRBD1 identical over 11 bases. With 5 bases clipped from V and 3 bases from J, the junction kept 4 bases outside the gene matches. Germline CDR1 SGHTA, CDR2 FQGTGA. The CDR3 is made up of 15 amino acids. Here the CDR3 reads CASSTGTGGTDTQYF. The CDR3 DNA sequence: TGTGCCAGCAGCACCGGGACAGGGGGGACAGATACGCAGTATTTT.

In this sample, this clonotype turned up once. The chain carries TRBV5-1 and TRBJ1-1; D is unclear. V was shortened by 2 bases and J by 7 bases, with 6 bases between the two germline ends. Germline V lookup: CDR1 SGHRS, CDR2 YFSETQ. This CDR3 comprises 11 residues. CDR3 sequence (DNA): TGCGCCAGCAGCTTTGGCGGTGAAGCTTTCTTT. This encodes CASSFGGEAFF.

The rearrangement joins TRBV7-9 to TRBJ2-1; 10 bases match TRBD2. Germline CDR1 reads SEHNR; CDR2 reads FQNEAQ (reference sequence). With 5 bases clipped from V and 10 bases from J, the junction kept 2 bases outside the gene matches. The CDR3 is 12 residues long. The CDR3 is CASSPLAGEQFF. CDR3 nucleotides: TGTGCCAGCAGCCCACTAGCGGGGGAGCAGTTCTTC.

The V and J genes are TRBV6-5 and TRBJ2-6, with no clear D. The V end lost 0 bases, the J end lost 2 bases, and 8 bases lay between the germline ends. This CDR3 is built from 16 residues. In germline, CDR1 is MNHEY, CDR2 SVGAGI. Written as DNA, the CDR3 is TGTGCCAGCAGTTACTCTTTTGTCCCTGGGGCCAACGTCCTGACTTTC. Translating it yields CASSYSFVPGANVLTF.

This clonotype was seen repeatedly, ten times or more. The chain combines TRBV5-1 with TRBJ2-3; D is uncertain. Germline loops: CDR1 SGHRS, CDR2 YFSETQ. The CDR3 has 12 amino acids. Trimming took off 0 bases at V and 4 bases at J, with 3 bases between the two ends. CDR3: CASSLGADTQYF. CDR3 nucleotides: TGCGCCAGCAGCTTGGGGGCAGATACGCAGTATTTT.

This chain joins TRBV5-1 and TRBJ2-1; D is undetermined. The CDR3 length is 14 residues. The V end was cut by 4 bases, the J end by 4 bases, with 12 bases between. Per germline, CDR1 SGHRS and CDR2 YFSETQ. The CDR3 spells CASSVGRLYNEQFF. Written as DNA, the CDR3 is TGCGCCAGCAGCGTAGGACGGTTATACAATGAGCAGTTCTTC.

The chain links TRBV12-3 or TRBV12-4 to TRBJ2-2; D is unresolved. The CDR3 covers 15 residues. V gave up 5 bases and J gave up 0 bases, with 10 bases separating them. The CDR3 DNA sequence: TGTGCCAGCAGTGGGTTTGCGGCGAACACCGGGGAGCTGTTTTTT. The encoded protein is CASSGFAANTGELFF.

This clonotype was observed a handful of times. V gene TRBV6-1 combines with J gene TRBJ2-1, with D possibly called TRBD1 or TRBD2 (6 bases each). The germline gives CDR1 MNHNS, CDR2 SASEGT. The V and J ends lost 2 bases and 3 bases respectively, with 11 bases between them. The CDR3 has 15 residues. Written as DNA, the CDR3 is TGTGCCAGCAGTGAACTCGGGGGCTTCTACAATGAGCAGTTCTTC. It codes for CASSELGGFYNEQFF.

The genes are TRBV5-1 and TRBJ1-6; 7 bases are shared with TRBD1. Germline assignment: CDR1 SGHRS and CDR2 YFSETQ. V lost 3 bases, J lost 8 bases, and 11 bases stayed unmatched. This CDR3 has 16 residues. The CDR3, as DNA: TGCGCCAGCAGCTGGGATTCCAGGGGGATAGATTCACCCCTCCACTTT. This gives the protein CASSWDSRGIDSPLHF.

The chain carries TRBV20-1 and TRBJ2-7; 12 bases agree with TRBD2. The length of the CDR3 is 15 residues. Germline lookup yields CDR1 DFQATT and CDR2 SNEGSKA (reference sequence). Losses at the gene ends were 6 bases for V and 2 bases for J; bases not matched to a gene: 8. The CDR3 here is CSAPSRTSGTYEQYF. For the CDR3, the DNA is TGCAGTGCCCCCTCCCGGACTAGCGGGACCTACGAGCAGTACTTC.

The chain uses TRBV6-1 and TRBJ2-7, with D perhaps matching TRBD1 (5 bases). CDR3 length: 12 residues. Germline V lookup: CDR1 MNHNS, CDR2 SASEGT. V was clipped by 1 base and J by 6 bases, with 7 bases between them. CDR3 loop: CASSEGGGEQYF. The CDR3 region has the DNA TGTGCCAGCAGTGAAGGGGGCGGCGAGCAGTACTTC.

This clonotype was detected a few times. V usage is TRBV25-1 and J usage is TRBJ2-7; D is possibly TRBD2 (5 bases). Germline CDR1 reads MGHDK; CDR2 reads SYGVNS. V was cut by 5 bases and J by 7 bases, with 24 bases left in between. The CDR3 is made up of 16 amino acids. The CDR3 region has the DNA TGTGCCAGCAGTCCAAATCAGAGGGTGCTGGGCGGTGAGCAGTACTTC. Translated: CASSPNQRVLGGEQYF.

This clonotype has more than one count but fewer than ten. In DNA form, the CDR3 reads TGTGCCAGCAGTTATCCGGGGGCCTCGTACGAGCAGTACTTC. Protein: CASSYPGASYEQYF. The chain uses TRBV6-2 or TRBV6-3 and TRBJ2-7; D could derive from TRBD1 or TRBD2 (6 bases each). V was cut by 3 bases and J by 4 bases, with 13 bases left in between. The germline V gene has CDR1 MNHEY and CDR2 SVGEGT. The CDR3 totals 14 residues.

This clonotype was picked up a small number of times. The chain is built from TRBV4-1 and TRBJ2-7; 9 positions agree with TRBD1. This CDR3 region has 16 residues. The V segment lost 0 bases and the J segment 5 bases; nucleotides outside the gene matches: 8. Germline V gene data show CDR1 as MGHRA and CDR2 as YSYEKL. The CDR3 sequence: CASSQDRDRVGNEQYF. CDR3 coding DNA: TGCGCCAGCAGCCAAGATCGGGACAGGGTCGGTAACGAGCAGTACTTC.